This entry describes one T cell receptor beta chain. Its antigen is not yet known. One base away there is no much larger clone; base qualities are not given. V is trimmed back by 4 bases and J by 4 bases, and the junction contains 4 bases that no gene match accounts for. From its cysteine to its phenylalanine, the CDR3 spans 13 amino acids. Just the 39-base CDR3 DNA is kept, in frame starting at base 1. CDR1 and CDR2, looked up from the germline V gene (reference sequence), are DFQATT and SNEGSKA. The method behind the library was 5' RACE. The sample was run on an Illumina HiSeq 2500. The second PCR ran for about 6 to 11 cycles and used a J-beta primer mix along with a sample-barcoded 5' primer. A template-switch 5' adaptor carrying 12 random nucleotides introduced a unique molecular identifier onto each TCR beta cDNA molecule. At least 2.5 million CDR3-containing paired-end reads were obtained from each sample. All of the RNA was converted into first-strand cDNA using the Mint cDNA synthesis kit, with a TRBC-specific oligonucleotide serving as the primer. Following uracil-DNA glycosylase treatment, a first 18-cycle PCR with universal primers M1SS and BC2_uni_R was performed on all cDNA. The paper's processing steps were these. Normalization of each sample was performed by random selection of 1 million high-quality reads, each carrying a distinct molecular identifier. Reads sharing molecular identifiers were discarded rather than binned into consensus sequences. CDR3 identification, clonotype clustering and error correction used MiTCR with a Q25 quality threshold and the strictest error-elimination algorithm. A nonparametric unseen species model with Euler transformation was used to estimate a lower bound on total TCR beta diversity. TCRdb's own reprocessing of the public reads used fastp at Q25 and MiXCR and kept productive beta chains. CDR3 protein sequences are deduplicated, and each keeps its most common genes and DNA. The V and J calls here are based on TCRdb, not the publication. In this sample the table shows about 640,000 distinct CDR3 sequences, approximately 50% of which occur a single time. The ten largest clones add up to approximately 37% of the sample.

This record comes from a study of blood T cells in healthy people across ages (dated by TCRdb to between 2014 and 2016). General notes on the study: In model experiments, template switching captured about one uniquely barcoded TCR beta cDNA molecule for every two T cells. For two donors (one aged 18 to 30 and one aged 80 or older), the study analyzed two additional independent replicas of 1 million unique cDNA reads from the same blood draw. To avoid experimental bias, donors of different ages were randomly spread across the sequencing lanes. Using deep sequencing normalized with unique cDNA molecular identifiers, the study measured how TCR beta repertoire diversity changes with age. Donors were grouped into four age groups: young (average approximately 15 years), middle-aged (roughly 40), aged (around 60) and long-lived (around 80).

Systemically healthy Caucasian individuals from Russia, around 39 in total and aged roughly 6 to 100 years, were included as donors. Approximately 9.3 milliliters of peripheral blood were collected from each donor into EDTA-treated Vacutainer tubes. Ficoll-Paque density-gradient centrifugation was used to isolate PBMCs, with at least 7 million per sample. Total RNA, at least 6 micrograms per sample, was extracted from PBMCs with Trizol reagent. For every donor, flow cytometry on a PBMC aliquot measured the percentage of naive CD45RAhigh/CD27high T cells. Here is what the overall study found, with its caveats: Compared with the aged group, the long-lived group had more naive CD4+ T cells, fewer expanded clones and increased TCR diversity, a pattern suggesting age selection. The percentage of naive T cells measured by flow cytometry correlated strongly with observed TCR beta diversity. The CMV infection status of donors was not known, potentially confounding age-related changes in expanded clonotypes. Observed TCR beta diversity per million T cells fell roughly linearly with age, and a significant reduction was already apparent by age about 38. Conclusive comparison of naive and antigen-experienced compartments was prevented by the profiling of bulk unsorted PBMCs. Total diversity estimates from one million sequenced T cells were considered lower bounds and underestimates.

The source of this sequence is a man aged 60-69 years in good health. Material: blood. In this chain, TRBV20-1 is recombined with TRBJ2-5; 9 bases in between match TRBD2. The nucleotide sequence is given as TGCAGTGCTACGACTAGCGGAGGAGAGACCCAGTACTTC. Its product reads: CSATTSGGETQYF.